Below, 20 T cell receptor beta chains from the same sample are listed, as sequenced in a study of blood T cell repertoires in COVID-19. This table comes from immunoSEQ multiplex PCR, and its TCRdb copy is limited to in-frame clones, with some not included. The sample shows fewer than 400,000 clones, 85% of them seen only once. The source material was PBMCs or T cells enriched from blood (not recorded which). The receptors stem from a woman in her 30s who had been exposed to COVID-19.

For the CDR3, the DNA is TGTGCCAGCAGAGGACTAGCGCTGAACACCGGGGAGCTGTTTTTT. It encodes CASRGLALNTGELFF. The chain joins TRBV6-5 to TRBJ2-2; 9 nucleotides align to TRBD2. Per germline, CDR1 MNHEY and CDR2 SVGAGI. The length of the CDR3 is 15 residues. J lost 1 base, V lost 6 bases, and 3 bases had no gene match.

This rearrangement joins TRBV19 to TRBJ1-6; 10 nucleotides align to TRBD1. The CDR3 consists of 17 residues. Germline V gene sequence: CDR1 LNHDA, CDR2 SQIVND (reference sequence). The ends lost 4 bases at V and 2 bases at J; junction bases unmatched: 5. The CDR3 protein is CASSKGQGSTYNSPLHF. CDR3 nucleotide sequence: TGTGCCAGTAGTAAGGGACAGGGGAGCACCTATAATTCACCCCTCCACTTT.

In its sample, this clone was seen once. The chain uses TRBV3-1 (or the pseudogene TRBV3-2) and TRBJ1-4; D perhaps matches TRBD1 (5 bases). Trimming took 8 bases from V and 3 from J, leaving 13 bases between them. The CDR3 contains 14 residues. Per germline, CDR1 LGHDT and CDR2 YNNKEL (reference sequence). CDR3 protein: CASGRRAPNEKLFF. DNA of the CDR3: TGTGCCAGCGGCCGCAGGGCTCCTAATGAAAAACTGTTTTTT.

This chain joins TRBV2 and TRBJ1-4; TRBD1 agrees at 7 bases. This CDR3 spans 14 amino acids. Germline CDR1 SNHLY, CDR2 FYNNEI. The trim removed 8 bases at V and 4 bases at J, leaving 7 bases unmatched. The CDR3 is CASSPDRNNEKLFF. The CDR3 DNA is TGTGCCAGCTCCCCGGACAGGAATAATGAAAAACTGTTTTTT.

In regard to this clone: The junction differs from germline at one of its ends, possibly a read error. The rearrangement uses TRBV7-7 and TRBJ2-3, with 13 bases aligning to TRBD2. Per the germline V gene, CDR1 is SSHAT and CDR2 is FNYEAQ (reference sequence). There are 19 residues in the CDR3. The CDR3: CASSLTSGGVARRTDTQYF. The CDR3 DNA sequence: TGTGCTAGCAGCTTAACTAGCGGGGGGGTAGCACGACGCACAGATACGCAGTATTTT.

The chain joins TRBV4-3 to TRBJ2-7; D perhaps matches TRBD1 (6 bases). V lost 1 base and J 4 bases, leaving 11 bases between the germline ends. CDR1 and CDR2 from the germline V gene are LGHNA and YSLEER. CDR3 length: 14 residues. CDR3 region: CASSQAEQGYEQYF. Here the CDR3 DNA reads TGCGCCAGCAGCCAAGCCGAACAGGGATACGAGCAGTACTTC.

The table lists this clone with a count of one. The V call is TRBV27, the J call TRBJ2-1, with 9 nucleotides matching TRBD1. CDR1 MNHEY and CDR2 SMNVEV come from the germline V gene (reference sequence). After removal of 4 bases from V and 5 bases from J, the junction contained 9 bases not matched to a gene. CDR3 length equals 16 residues. The CDR3 coding sequence is TGTGCCAGCAGTTCAACCGGGACAGGGCTCAACAATGAGCAGTTCTTC. Protein sequence: CASSSTGTGLNNEQFF.

The chain carries TRBV3-1 (or the pseudogene TRBV3-2) and TRBJ1-4; a possible D gene is TRBD1 (5 bases). V was cut by 2 bases and J by 8 bases, with 12 bases left in between. The V gene's germline CDR1 is LGHDT and CDR2 YNNKEL (reference sequence). The CDR3 length is 14 residues. The CDR3: CASSQRSGREKLFF. CDR3 nucleotides: TGTGCCAGCAGCCAAAGGTCAGGGAGGGAAAAACTGTTTTTT.

The DNA of the CDR3 is TGTGCCAGCAGCGTAGGGGGACAGGTCAATGAGCAGTTCTTC. Encoded protein: CASSVGGQVNEQFF. The chain links TRBV9 to TRBJ2-1, with TRBD1 identical over 8 bases. The CDR3 spans 14 residues. V lost 0 bases to trimming and J lost 6 bases; unmatched junction nucleotides: 2. Germline CDR1 is SGDLS and CDR2 is YYNGEE.

This clone was seen a few times. The DNA for the CDR3 is TGTGCCAGCAGCTTAGGTGATAGGGGGAGAGAGGCCAAAAACATTCAGTACTTC. Translating it yields CASSLGDRGREAKNIQYF. The chain has TRBV7-2 and TRBJ2-4; the D gene is possibly TRBD1 (6 bases). The germline gives CDR1 SGHTA, CDR2 FQGNSA. V lost 1 base to trimming and J lost 1 base, with 17 bases between them. The CDR3 length is 18 residues.

The sample holds one count of this clone. The CDR3 loop reads CASSPTGGVTDTQYF. In DNA form, the CDR3 reads TGCGCCAGCAGCCCGACGGGCGGGGTAACAGATACGCAGTATTTT. J is TRBJ2-3 and V is TRBV5-1; weak D call: TRBD2 (6 bases). The germline CDR1 and CDR2 sequences are SGHRS and YFSETQ. V lost 4 bases to trimming and J lost 3 bases, with 15 bases between them. This CDR3 has 15 amino acids.

This rearrangement joins TRBV5-1 to TRBJ2-7; 10 nucleotides align to TRBD2. The CDR3 covers 15 residues. V lost 2 bases and J lost 3; bases outside the gene matches: 5. The V gene's germline CDR1 is SGHRS and CDR2 YFSETQ. The CDR3 sequence is CASSLTAGGFYEQYF. CDR3 nucleotide sequence: TGCGCCAGCAGCTTAACAGCGGGAGGGTTCTACGAGCAGTACTTC.

V gene TRBV3-1 (or the pseudogene TRBV3-2) combines with J gene TRBJ2-7; TRBD2 matches 13 bases. The CDR3 contains 16 residues. Germline trimming cut 1 base from V and 4 bases from J; bases unmatched to any gene: 4. Germline V CDR1 and CDR2: LGHDT, YNNKEL (reference sequence). The CDR3 nucleotides read TGTGCCAGCAGCCAAGGGACTAGCGGGGGTGGTTACGAGCAGTACTTC. This codes for CASSQGTSGGGYEQYF.

The V gene is TRBV7-2, the J gene TRBJ1-3; D unresolved. V was cut by 4 bases and J by 2 bases, with 12 bases left in between. CDR3 size: 15 residues. CDR1 and CDR2 from the germline V gene are SGHTA and FQGNSA. CDR3 DNA: TGTGCCAGCAGCTCCTGGAGGGTAGCTGGAAACACCATATATTTT. It yields the protein CASSSWRVAGNTIYF.

The rearrangement links TRBV6-2 or TRBV6-3 to TRBJ2-5, with 8 positions matching TRBD1. J was trimmed by 4 bases and V by 6 bases; bases with no gene match: 7. CDR3 length: 14 residues. Germline values: CDR1 MNHEY, CDR2 SVGEGT. CDR3: CASSPGTGLETQYF. In DNA form, the CDR3 reads TGTGCCAGCAGCCCCGGGACAGGCTTAGAGACCCAGTACTTC.

This clone has just one count. The chain combines TRBV4-1 with TRBJ1-2, with a possible D match to TRBD1 (6 bases). Germline CDR1 MGHRA, CDR2 YSYEKL. Trimming removed 3 bases at V and 0 bases at J, with 23 bases between. This CDR3 has 19 amino acids. The chain's CDR3 is CASSQLVGQGMYSNYGYTF. The DNA for the CDR3 is TGCGCCAGCAGCCAGCTTGTCGGGCAGGGGATGTATTCTAACTATGGCTACACCTTC.

The chain couples TRBV29-1 to TRBJ1-6, with no clear D. V lost 3 bases and J lost 0, with 6 bases in between. This CDR3 spans 14 amino acids. Germline V lookup: CDR1 SQVTM, CDR2 ANQGSEA. CDR3 DNA sequence: TGCAGCGTTGACGGTGGCTCCTATAATTCACCCCTCCACTTT. As protein: CSVDGGSYNSPLHF.

The chain has TRBV29-1 and TRBJ2-7, with 7 bases aligning to TRBD1. The J segment lost 3 bases and the V segment lost 0 bases, leaving 2 bases of the junction unmatched. The CDR3 spans 13 residues. Germline assignment: CDR1 SQVTM and CDR2 ANQGSEA. DNA of the CDR3: TGCAGCGTTGAAGAGGCAGGGGGCTACGAGCAGTACTTC. This encodes CSVEEAGGYEQYF.

This clone was counted a single time. The V and J genes are TRBV6-5 and TRBJ1-3; 8 bases match TRBD1. Germline lookup yields CDR1 MNHEY and CDR2 SVGAGI. This CDR3 contains 14 residues. Germline trimming cut 5 bases from V and 2 bases from J; bases unmatched to any gene: 2. The CDR3 DNA sequence: TGTGCCAGCAGTCAGGGGGCTGCTGGAAACACCATATATTTT. Translating it yields CASSQGAAGNTIYF.

V is TRBV7-2 and J is TRBJ2-6, with TRBD2 identical over 8 bases. In germline, CDR1 is SGHTA, CDR2 FQGNSA. The CDR3 is 21 residues long. The trim removed 0 bases at V and 1 base at J, leaving 14 bases unmatched. The CDR3 coding sequence is TGTGCCAGCAGCTTAGCGCTGGGGAGTCGGGGGGGCAGTTCTGGGGCCAACGTCCTGACTTTC. Translating gives CASSLALGSRGGSSGANVLTF.